The 19 T cell receptor beta chains presented below share a single source sample, sequenced in a study of OX40 agonist ivuxolimab in advanced cancers. The library was produced with the immunoSEQ multiplex PCR assay. Entries here come from immuneACCESS through TCRdb and include only in-frame sequences with V and J called. Some clones fail to appear in such tables; in the studies checked, an unresolved V gene covers under half of the shortfall, and the cause of the remainder is unknown. Here the sample has around 49,000 clones; about 79% occur a single time. The ten largest clones take up 7.9% of the sample. Sequencing used CD4+ or CD8+ T cells sorted from blood, obtained in a trial of the OX40 agonist ivuxolimab. The receptors derive from an adult with an advanced solid tumor such as melanoma, head and neck, liver or kidney cancer.

J is TRBJ1-1 and V is TRBV19; maybe TRBD1 (6 bases). With 10 bases removed from V and 4 bases from J, the gap between germline ends came to 16 bases. Germline CDR1 LNHDA, CDR2 SQIVND (reference sequence). The CDR3 runs to 13 residues. CDR3 amino acids: CATDTGASTEAFF. As DNA, the CDR3 is TGTGCCACGGATACGGGGGCGAGCACTGAAGCTTTCTTT.

The gene calls are TRBV10-1 and TRBJ1-1, with a tentative D call TRBD1 (6 bases). Germline lookup yields CDR1 WNHNN and CDR2 SYGVQD (reference sequence). This CDR3 has 13 residues. The ends were cut back, 5 bases at V and 4 bases at J, with 11 bases in the middle. CDR3 nucleotide sequence: TGCGCCAGCAGTTCCAGGGGAGGCACTGAAGCTTTCTTT. Protein sequence: CASSSRGGTEAFF.

The rearrangement uses TRBV5-1 and TRBJ2-1, with D uncertain. Trimming took 2 bases from V and 1 from J, leaving 10 bases between them. Germline CDR1 is SGHRS and CDR2 is YFSETQ. The CDR3 extends over 15 amino acids. The chain's CDR3 is CASSLAGPSYNEQFF. The DNA for the CDR3 is TGCGCCAGCAGCTTAGCTGGGCCGTCCTACAATGAGCAGTTCTTC.

The CDR3 nucleotides read TGCGCCAGCAGCTTGGGCTCGGATACGCAGTATTTT. Translation gives CASSLGSDTQYF. The rearrangement links TRBV5-1 to TRBJ2-3; D remains ambiguous. V was pared by 0 bases and J by 6 bases, with 5 bases between. The CDR3 is made up of 12 amino acids. Germline V gene data show CDR1 as SGHRS and CDR2 as YFSETQ.

The chain has TRBV2 and TRBJ2-5; D remains unclear. The DNA end is a closer match to TRBJ2-7, so the J assignment may be wrong. Germline lookup yields CDR1 SNHLY and CDR2 FYNNEI. This CDR3 is 12 amino acids long. As DNA, the CDR3 is TGTGCCAGCGGCAGCGTCTCCTACGAGCAGTACTTC. Translating gives CASGSVSYEQYF.

This clone turned up a few times. The rearrangement links TRBV29-1 to TRBJ1-2, with D possibly matching TRBD1 (6 bases). The CDR3 consists of 12 residues. V was pared by 6 bases and J by 11 bases, with 19 bases between. CDR1 SQVTM and CDR2 ANQGSEA come from the germline V gene. CDR3 DNA sequence: TGCAGCGTGGCGCCTCCGGGACAAAGGTACACCTTC. Amino acid sequence: CSVAPPGQRYTF.

This chain joins TRBV9 and TRBJ2-1, with a weak D call TRBD1 (5 bases). Germline V gives CDR1 SGDLS, CDR2 YYNGEE. This CDR3 contains 16 residues. The V end lost 4 bases, the J end lost 4 bases, and 18 bases lay between the germline ends. CDR3 region: CASSPLNGAWYNEQFF. The CDR3 DNA is TGTGCCAGCAGCCCCCTTAATGGGGCTTGGTACAATGAGCAGTTCTTC.

V gene TRBV7-2 combines with J gene TRBJ1-3, with TRBD1 as a possible D gene (5 bases). Germline assignment: CDR1 SGHTA and CDR2 FQGNSA. Deletions cut 3 bases from V and 0 bases from J, with 12 bases between. CDR3 length equals 16 residues. Here the CDR3 DNA reads TGTGCCAGCAGCTTGGGGGGGGTACTCTCTGGAAACACCATATATTTT. It specifies CASSLGGVLSGNTIYF.

This clone is labeled as medium-sized. The V call is TRBV7-2, the J call TRBJ1-3; no clear D gene. The CDR3 runs to 16 residues. Per germline, CDR1 SGHTA and CDR2 FQGNSA. V shed 4 bases and J shed 3 bases, with 16 bases lying between them. CDR3 DNA sequence: TGTGCCAGCAGCTCGCAAGGCCCGTTTCTTGGAAACACCATATATTTT. Its protein is CASSSQGPFLGNTIYF.

The gene calls are TRBV5-4 and TRBJ1-3; D is unresolved. CDR3 length: 16 amino acids. CDR1 and CDR2 from the germline V gene are SGHNT and YYREEE (reference sequence). Trimming pared 2 bases from V and 1 base from J, leaving 13 bases between. This CDR3 reads CASSLKFGGSGNTIYF. CDR3 nucleotide sequence: TGTGCCAGCAGCTTAAAGTTTGGAGGGTCTGGAAACACCATATATTTT.

CDR3 DNA sequence: TGTGCCTGCCAGCAGGGGAGTCTCGGGGGCTACACCTTC. This encodes CACQQGSLGGYTF. This chain links TRBV30 with TRBJ1-2, with a possible D match to TRBD1 (6 bases). Germline V gene sequence: CDR1 GTSNPN, CDR2 SVGIG (reference sequence). The CDR3 extends over 13 amino acids. V was shortened by 6 bases and J by 8 bases, with 19 bases between the two germline ends.

Only a few counts were recorded for this clone. DNA for the CDR3: TGTGCCAGCAGCCCAAGGACAGGGTTTACGTATGGCTACACCTTC. This sequence encodes CASSPRTGFTYGYTF. The V gene is TRBV27, the J gene TRBJ1-2; 8 nucleotides align to TRBD1. The V gene end was trimmed by 6 bases and the J gene end by 5 bases; junction bases not matched to a gene: 11. The CDR3 length is 15 residues. Per the germline V gene, CDR1 is MNHEY and CDR2 is SMNVEV (reference sequence).

This chain links TRBV9 with TRBJ1-5; 9 nucleotides align to TRBD1. V was clipped by 3 bases and J by 7 bases; unmatched bases: 5. This CDR3 has 14 residues. Germline CDR1 reads SGDLS; CDR2 reads YYNGEE. CDR3 coding DNA: TGTGCCAGCAGCGAACAGGGGACAGGGCAGCCCCAGCATTTT. This encodes CASSEQGTGQPQHF.

This clone was counted only a few times. The chain couples TRBV30 to TRBJ1-5, with D maybe TRBD1 (5 bases). CDR1 and CDR2 from the germline V gene are GTSNPN and SVGIG (reference sequence). The CDR3 has 15 residues. V dropped 2 bases and J dropped 0 bases, with 11 bases sitting between them. The CDR3 loop reads CAWSFREDSNQPQHF. The CDR3 coding sequence is TGTGCCTGGAGTTTCAGGGAGGATAGCAATCAGCCCCAGCATTTT.

CDR3 residues: CATSRDPGRVGEQYF. The CDR3 DNA reads TGTGCCACCAGCAGAGATCCAGGCAGGGTGGGGGAGCAGTACTTC. The chain joins TRBV15 to TRBJ2-7; the D gene is possibly TRBD1 (5 bases). The CDR3 is 15 amino acids. CDR1 is LNHNV and CDR2 is YYDKDF in the germline V gene (reference sequence). V shed 0 bases and J shed 7 bases, with 16 bases lying between them.

This chain connects TRBV18 to TRBJ2-7, with 7 bases identical to TRBD2. The junction had 8 bases not matched to a gene; V was cut back by 2 bases and J by 4 bases. The CDR3 is 15 amino acids. The germline CDR1 and CDR2 sequences are KGHSH and LQKENI. CDR3 sequence reads: CASSPTLDSGYEQYF. CDR3 DNA sequence: TGTGCCAGCTCACCAACCCTGGATAGCGGGTACGAGCAGTACTTC.

The gene calls are TRBV7-8 and TRBJ2-4, with a tentative D call TRBD2 (6 bases). CDR3 size: 14 residues. V gave up 3 bases and J gave up 8 bases, with 14 bases separating them. CDR1 and CDR2 from the germline V gene are SGHVS and FQNEAQ. The CDR3 spells CASSLAGPGDIQYF. The CDR3 coding sequence is TGTGCCAGCAGCTTGGCGGGACCTGGGGACATTCAGTACTTC. Full variable domain (remainder filled in from reference TRBV7-8 and TRBJ2-4): GAGVSQSPRYKVAKRGQDVALRCDPISGHVSLFWYQQALGQGPEFLTYFQNEAQLDKSGLPSDRFFAERPEGSVSTLKIQRTQQEDSAVYLCASSLAGPGDIQYFGAGTRLSVL.

This chain links TRBV6-5 with TRBJ1-2; D not certain. V dropped 7 bases and J dropped 2 bases, with 14 bases sitting between them. There are 14 residues in the CDR3. Germline CDR1 is MNHEY and CDR2 is SVGAGI. In nucleotides, the CDR3 is TGTGCCAGCACCTCCACGCGGGTCAACTATGGCTACACCTTC. Protein product: CASTSTRVNYGYTF.

The J gene is TRBJ2-7, the V gene TRBV29-1; 10 positions agree with TRBD2. This CDR3 comprises 14 residues. The V segment lost 3 bases and the J segment 6 bases; nucleotides outside the gene matches: 8. From germline, CDR1 is SQVTM and CDR2 ANQGSEA. This chain's CDR3 is CSVEGTSVQSEQYF. The DNA of the CDR3 is TGCAGCGTTGAGGGGACTAGCGTCCAGAGCGAGCAGTACTTC.